This T cell receptor beta chain was found in a study of vaccination and CD4 T cells after COVID-19 (dated by TCRdb to about 2022). In terms of the full investigation: Six males and four females were included in the convalescent cohort, with two Hispanic individuals, seven Caucasians, two Asians and one multiracial person represented. In ten to eleven COVID-19 convalescent patients and a few infection-naive healthy vaccine recipients, the spike-specific CD4+ TCR repertoire before mRNA vaccination was compared with the repertoire after mRNA vaccination. Control cultures received a CEFX viral epitope pool as the positive control, an HIV-1 Nef peptide pool as the negative control, or no peptide. Post-COVID blood samples from convalescent patients were collected a median of around 100 days after diagnosis, with a range of roughly 35 to 180 days. Post-vaccine blood samples were collected a median of around 70 days after the second vaccine dose, ranging from 14 to 241 days. Overlapping spike peptide pools from SARS-CoV-2 and from the common cold coronaviruses HCoV-NL63, HCoV-OC43 and HCoV-229E were used as culture stimuli. Two doses of either the Pfizer-BioNTech BNT162b2 vaccine (n=8) or the Moderna mRNA-1273 vaccine (n=2) were administered to participants. Study-wide conclusions, independent of this receptor: Of the vaccine-specific clones in convalescent patients, 304 of 307, or nearly all, reacted only to SARS-CoV-2 spike and did not cross-react with common cold coronaviruses. Among convalescent patients, a median about 90% of the SARS-CoV-2-reactive clones seen after vaccination appeared only after vaccination, which suggests priming specific to the vaccine. The number of convalescent patients in the study was relatively small, and the study did not examine early timepoints following natural infection. The median count of SARS-CoV-2-reactive clonotypes went up from around 21 after infection to a few dozen after vaccination, although the change was not significant.

A remark on this clonotype: Its target antigen remains unknown. Base quality data are lacking; no much larger clone is found one base away.

Trimming removed 2 bases from V and 4 bases from J, leaving 5 bases between the germline ends. Via the germline V gene, CDR1 is SGHVS and CDR2 FNYEAQ. Including the terminal cysteine and phenylalanine, the CDR3 comprises 13 residues. The DNA shown is the 39-base CDR3, in frame from base 1. Library preparation used PCR. DNA from cultured CD4+ T cells underwent TCR sequencing with the Oncomine TCR Beta short-read assay at the Johns Hopkins FTIC core. The QIAamp micro DNA kit was used to extract genomic DNA from the cultured CD4+ T cells. Oncomine TCR Beta libraries from cultured CD4+ T cells were pooled with unique dual indexes and sequenced on an Illumina iSeq 100. On the authors' methods: Non-productive sequences were filtered out, and CDR3s that did not start with C, did not end with F or W, or were shorter than 7 amino acids were discarded. The MANAFEST web application was used to identify antigen-specific clonotypes by comparing peptide-stimulated wells against reference wells and other culture wells. For a clone to be called positive, the clone needed an FDR below 0.05, an odds ratio above 5, and a productive frequency above 0.1% in at least two of three replicate wells. A clonotype was classed as cross-reactive if the clonotype showed significant expansion both in SARS-CoV-2 spike wells and in at least one common cold coronavirus spike condition. Levenshtein distances (stringdist) and unrooted phylogenetic trees (ape) in R version 3.6.1 were used to assess CDR3 homology. TCRdb trimmed the raw reads at Q25, called clones with MiXCR and kept productive beta chains. Rows with one shared CDR3 protein collapse into an entry with the most common genes and DNA. Here the V and J calls rest on TCRdb's processing, not on the authors' analysis. The sample table lists around 15,000 distinct CDR3 sequences, about a fifth of them with a count of one. The biggest ten clones account for 12% of the sample.

This specimen's treatment or condition label, per the study, means: 10-day PBMC culture with coronavirus spike peptide pools or control peptides (ViraFEST assay). The ViraFEST assay was used in the study, in which antigen-specific T cells were expanded with peptide pools and expanded clonotypes were subsequently identified by TCR sequencing. Negative nucleocapsid antibody tests taken both before and after vaccination confirmed that the healthy vaccine recipients had no prior SARS-CoV-2 infection. Each well held around 2.1 million PBMCs cultured with roughly 9.2 ug/ml peptide pools in IMDM containing around 5% human AB serum and around 9 IU/ml IL-2. On days 3 and 7, half of the culture medium was replaced with fresh IL-2-containing medium. After roughly 9 days of culture, CD4+ T cells were isolated by negative selection with the EasySep CD4+ T cell isolation kit. Ficoll-Paque Plus gradient centrifugation was used to isolate PBMCs from whole blood, and the isolated PBMCs were then either used fresh or cryopreserved at -140C. Each culture condition was generally run in triplicate wells.

The sequence links TRBV7-6 to TRBJ2-2, with the D gene call left open. The sequencing here drew on CD4+ T cells from blood, cultured in vitro, taken before SARS-CoV-2 vaccination. The TCR sequence derives from a human donor who received a COVID-19 vaccine. The sequenced DNA: TGTGCCAGCAGCTTATTCGGCACCGGGGAGCTGTTTTTT. This encodes CASSLFGTGELFF.